The entry that follows covers one T cell receptor (beta chain) sequence. Authors' processing steps: Reference gene primers were amplified, and this amplification served to estimate nucleated cell counts. TCRdb's copy holds only in-frame clones and misses some; the assay was immunoSEQ multiplex PCR. The D gene and trimming were derived from the DNA, and the V and J assignments and clone size from that table. This table has some 210,000 clones, 70% to 90% appearing once. These data originate in a study of blood T cell repertoires in COVID-19. Study context: Samples came from the United States, Italy and Spain, spanning acute and convalescent COVID-19. T cells, B-cell-depleted T cells, or PBMCs provided the cDNA or gDNA that served as material.

CDR1 is LNHDA and CDR2 is SQIVND in the germline V gene (reference sequence). V gave up 6 bases and J gave up 9 bases; unmatched junction bases: 20. The CDR3 has 18 residues. V gene TRBV19 combines with J gene TRBJ1-5, with 10 bases lining up with TRBD1. Sequencing used peripheral blood. The clonotype comes from a woman between 40 and 50 years old with acute or convalescent COVID-19. Here the CDR3 reads CASSSRPGQGKSKWPQHF. CDR3 sequence (DNA): TGTGCCAGTAGCTCAAGACCGGGACAGGGGAAGTCTAAATGGCCCCAGCATTTT. Variable domain in full (rest from reference TRBV19 and TRBJ1-5): DGGITQSPKYLFRKEGQNVTLSCEQNLNHDAMYWYRQDPGQGLRLIYYSQIVNDFQKGDIAEGYSVSREKKESFPLTVTSAQKNPTAFYLCASSSRPGQGKSKWPQHFGDGTRLSIL.